Here is one T cell receptor (beta chain) with its context. This sample is drawn from a study of blood T cell repertoires in COVID-19. At the level of the study: Donors in the United States, Italy and Spain gave samples during acute or convalescent COVID-19.

This table comes from immunoSEQ multiplex PCR, and its TCRdb copy is limited to in-frame clones, with some not included. The sample shows 100,000 to 120,000 clones, roughly 80% of them seen only once. This TCR was recovered from a woman aged 70 to 79 with acute or convalescent COVID-19. The specimen was peripheral blood.

CDR3 sequence: CATSGGLGSGEETQYF. CDR3 DNA sequence: TGTGCCACCAGTGGGGGACTGGGGTCAGGTGAAGAGACCCAGTACTTC. The chain recombines TRBV15 with TRBJ2-5, with a tentative D call TRBD2 (6 bases). CDR1 is LNHNV, CDR2 YYDKDF, per germline (reference sequence). The CDR3 is made up of 16 amino acids. Trimming removed 6 bases from V and 3 bases from J, with 20 bases in between. The full variable domain, rest sourced from reference TRBV15 and TRBJ2-5, is DAMVIQNPRYQVTQFGKPVTLSCSQTLNHNVMYWYQQKSSQAPKLLFHYYDKDFNNEADTPDNFQSRRPNTSFCFLDIRSPGLGDTAMYLCATSGGLGSGEETQYFGPGTRLLVL.